The 18 T cell receptor beta chains below come from one sample, sequenced in a study of T-cell memory formation after mild COVID-19. TCRdb re-called the 5' RACE reads with MiXCR, one entry per CDR3 protein. In the table there are about 390,000 distinct CDR3 sequences, about 17% of which are singletons. Specimen: PBMCs or a T cell subset sorted from them (not recorded which). All receptors come from a man between 18 and 35 years old who had mild COVID-19 (a few samples of this study predate the infection). Cell type and time point are not known.

There are a few counts of this clonotype. The CDR3 loop is CASSLEPEAYEQYV. The CDR3 DNA sequence: TGTGCCAGCAGCTTAGAACCGGAGGCCTACGAGCAGTACGTC. The rearrangement links TRBV7-8 to TRBJ2-7; D may be TRBD2 (5 bases). V was shortened by 1 base and J by 2 bases, with 9 bases between the two germline ends. CDR3 length equals 14 residues. In germline, CDR1 is SGHVS, CDR2 FQNEAQ.

This clonotype was found a few times. The V gene is TRBV10-3, the J gene TRBJ2-1; TRBD1 matches 9 bases. The J segment lost 9 bases and the V segment lost 2 bases, leaving 8 bases of the junction unmatched. CDR1 is ENHRY and CDR2 is SYGVKD in the germline V gene. The CDR3 sequence is 15 residues long. The DNA of the CDR3 is TGTGCCATCAGTGAGGTTGGACAGGGGAAGTCTGAGCAGTTCTTC. This translates into CAISEVGQGKSEQFF.

V and J are TRBV7-8 and TRBJ1-5; D is perhaps TRBD1 (6 bases). Looked up from germline, CDR1 is SGHVS and CDR2 is FQNEAQ. Trimming cost V 3 bases and J 5 bases, with 11 bases left between them. The CDR3 contains 14 residues. The CDR3 reads CASSFGSGDQPQHF. As DNA, the CDR3 is TGTGCCAGCAGCTTCGGGTCAGGGGATCAGCCCCAGCATTTT.

V usage is TRBV7-2 and J usage is TRBJ2-5; D not certain. In germline, CDR1 is SGHTA, CDR2 FQGNSA. The CDR3 totals 12 residues. V was pared by 6 bases and J by 5 bases, with 10 bases between. The CDR3 region has the DNA TGTGCCAGCAGTTATGACGGTGAGACCCAGTACTTC. Translating it yields CASSYDGETQYF.

There are many counts of this clonotype. The J gene is TRBJ2-3, the V gene TRBV28; D is uncertain. The germline V and J ends were trimmed by 2 bases and 6 bases, with 6 bases remaining between them. The CDR3 runs 12 residues. The germline gives CDR1 MDHEN, CDR2 SYDVKM. The CDR3 region is CASSLTQDTQYF. In DNA, the CDR3 is TGTGCCAGCAGTTTAACTCAGGATACGCAGTATTTT.

The V and J genes are TRBV6-6 and TRBJ2-3; D gene ambiguous. From germline, CDR1 is MNHNY and CDR2 SVGAGI (reference sequence). Trimming removed 2 bases at V and 6 bases at J, with 6 bases between. The CDR3 is 12 residues long. CDR3 amino acids: CASSYLGDTQYF. The CDR3 DNA reads as TGTGCCAGCAGTTACCTCGGGGATACGCAGTATTTT.

A few counts support this clonotype. The CDR3 nucleotides are TGTGCCAGCAATGCTGACAGGGAGACCCAGTACTTC. Translating it yields CASNADRETQYF. The V call is TRBV28, the J call TRBJ2-5, with a weak D call TRBD1 (6 bases). CDR3 length equals 12 residues. Germline-derived CDR1 and CDR2 are MDHEN and SYDVKM. Trimming shortened V by 7 bases and J by 5 bases, and 11 bases separated the two germline ends.

The chain links TRBV4-2 to TRBJ1-1; D unclear. From germline, CDR1 is LGHNA and CDR2 YNFKEQ. Trimming removed 4 bases from V and 13 bases from J, with 25 bases in between. The CDR3 covers 15 residues. CDR3 nucleotide sequence: TGTGCCAGCAGCCCGGCCCCCGATATGACCCGAAGAGGTTTCTTT. It encodes CASSPAPDMTRRGFF.

This chain uses TRBV5-4 with TRBJ2-1, with 8 bases lining up with TRBD1. CDR3 length: 14 residues. Germline V lookup: CDR1 SGHNT, CDR2 YYREEE (reference sequence). The J segment lost 6 bases and the V segment lost 8 bases, leaving 10 bases of the junction unmatched. This chain's CDR3 is CASQTGGSVNEQFF. CDR3 DNA: TGTGCCAGTCAAACAGGGGGGTCGGTCAATGAGCAGTTCTTC.

There are a few counts of this clonotype. The rearrangement uses TRBV7-6 and TRBJ2-5; 8 positions agree with TRBD1. V lost 1 base to trimming and J lost 2 bases; unmatched junction nucleotides: 6. CDR1 and CDR2 (germline): SGHVS, FNYEAQ. The CDR3 runs to 16 residues. The CDR3 coding sequence is TGTGCCAGCAGCTTAGGGACGGGGACAGGTCAAGAGACCCAGTACTTC. Amino acid sequence: CASSLGTGTGQETQYF.

CDR3 coding DNA: TGTGCCAGCAGTTACTCCGTCGGGCTCAATCAGCCCCAGCATTTT. Amino acids: CASSYSVGLNQPQHF. The rearrangement joins TRBV6-5 to TRBJ1-5, with D uncertain. The germline V gene encodes CDR1 MNHEY and CDR2 SVGAGI. V lost 0 bases to trimming and J lost 3 bases, with 9 bases between them. The CDR3 extends over 15 amino acids.

The chain couples TRBV20-1 to TRBJ2-1, with 9 bases lining up with TRBD2. The CDR3 is made up of 15 amino acids. V was clipped by 6 bases and J by 3 bases; unmatched bases: 9. CDR1 is DFQATT, CDR2 SNEGSKA, per germline (reference sequence). CDR3 sequence (DNA): TGCAGTGCGCCCCCTAGCGGGGATAACTACAATGAGCAGTTCTTC. It specifies CSAPPSGDNYNEQFF.

The chain carries TRBV6-5 and TRBJ1-4, with D maybe TRBD1 (5 bases). V was pared by 5 bases and J by 6 bases, with 13 bases between. This CDR3 has 14 residues. Germline V gene sequence: CDR1 MNHEY, CDR2 SVGAGI. The CDR3 DNA reads TGTGCCAGCAGTCGCAGGGAGGCGGATGAAAAACTGTTTTTT. Translated: CASSRREADEKLFF.

This clonotype was detected only a few times. The chain's CDR3 is CASSQWGDNEQFF. The CDR3 DNA reads TGCGCCAGCAGCCAATGGGGAGACAATGAGCAGTTCTTC. The chain joins TRBV4-3 to TRBJ2-1; possibly TRBD2 for D (5 bases). Deletions cut 2 bases from V and 5 bases from J, with 7 bases between. CDR1 is LGHNA, CDR2 YSLEER, per germline. The CDR3 loop spans 13 amino acids.

This clonotype was recorded many times. The V call is TRBV5-1, the J call TRBJ2-1, with TRBD2 matching 7 bases. The junction had 5 bases not matched to a gene; V was cut back by 0 bases and J by 8 bases. Germline CDR1 is SGHRS and CDR2 is YFSETQ. CDR3 length: 14 amino acids. The CDR3 protein is CASSLVDAGDEQFF. CDR3 in DNA: TGCGCCAGCAGCTTGGTGGACGCGGGGGATGAGCAGTTCTTC.

This clonotype was seen repeatedly, ten times or more. The chain recombines TRBV7-3 with TRBJ2-1, with D perhaps matching TRBD2 (6 bases). The CDR3 consists of 13 residues. V lost 5 bases to trimming and J lost 4 bases, with 9 bases between them. The germline gives CDR1 SGHTA, CDR2 FQGTGA. CDR3 residues: CASSQDYYNEQFF. The CDR3 DNA reads as TGTGCCAGCAGCCAGGACTATTACAATGAGCAGTTCTTC.

This clonotype was picked up a small number of times. The chain employs TRBV4-3 and TRBJ2-1, with TRBD2 identical over 11 bases. The CDR3 extends over 16 amino acids. Germline lookup yields CDR1 LGHNA and CDR2 YSLEER. V lost 0 bases and J lost 10; bases outside the gene matches: 8. CDR3 in DNA: TGCGCCAGCAGCCAAGATAGGGGACTAGCGGCCAGGGAGCAGTTCTTC. The encoded protein is CASSQDRGLAAREQFF.

This clonotype was counted between two and nine times. The chain links TRBV4-1 to TRBJ2-3; D is unclear. V lost 7 bases, J lost 2 bases, and 16 bases lay in between. Looked up from germline, CDR1 is MGHRA and CDR2 is YSYEKL. CDR3 length: 15 amino acids. The CDR3 reads CASTLGWMNTDTQYF. In DNA form, the CDR3 reads TGCGCCAGCACCCTAGGGTGGATGAACACAGATACGCAGTATTTT.